This TCR beta chain derives from a study of OX40 agonist ivuxolimab in advanced cancers. Germline lookup yields CDR1 ENHRY and CDR2 SYGVKD. V shed 2 bases and J shed 7 bases, with 14 bases lying between them. The CDR3 has 14 amino acids. About this clone itself: Its target is not known.

Clones were sequenced by immunoSEQ multiplex PCR, and TCRdb holds only the in-frame ones, with some missing. The table has roughly 48,000 clones, approximately 84% seen once. Overall study findings and caveats: At 0.1 to 3.0 mg/kg and by week 6, clonal expansion occurred in CD4+ and CD8+ blood T cells. Specificity for antigen went undetermined in the expanded peripheral T cells.

Sequencing was performed on CD4+ or CD8+ T cells sorted from blood, taken in a trial of the OX40 agonist ivuxolimab. The chain links TRBV10-3 to TRBJ1-1; weak D call: TRBD1 (6 bases). The receptor was derived from an adult with an advanced solid tumor such as melanoma, head and neck, liver or kidney cancer. Here the CDR3 reads CAISEGAGQHEAFF. CDR3 bases: TGTGCCATCAGTGAGGGGGCCGGACAGCATGAAGCTTTCTTT.